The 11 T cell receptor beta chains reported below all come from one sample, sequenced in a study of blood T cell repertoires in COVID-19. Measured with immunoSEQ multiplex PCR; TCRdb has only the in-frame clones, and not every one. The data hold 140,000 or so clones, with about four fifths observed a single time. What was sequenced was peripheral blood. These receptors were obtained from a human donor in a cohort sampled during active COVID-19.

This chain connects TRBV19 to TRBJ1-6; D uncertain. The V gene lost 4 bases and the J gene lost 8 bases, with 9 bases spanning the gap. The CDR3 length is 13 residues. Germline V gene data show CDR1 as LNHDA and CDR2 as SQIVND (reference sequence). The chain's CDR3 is CASSTDWDSPLHF. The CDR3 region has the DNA TGTGCCAGTAGTACGGACTGGGATTCACCCCTCCACTTT.

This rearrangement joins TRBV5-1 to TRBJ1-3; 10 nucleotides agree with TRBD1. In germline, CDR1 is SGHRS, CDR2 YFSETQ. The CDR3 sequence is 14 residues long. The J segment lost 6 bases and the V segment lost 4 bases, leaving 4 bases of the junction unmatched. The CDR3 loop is CASSPGTGANTIYF. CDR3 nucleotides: TGCGCCAGCAGCCCCGGGACAGGGGCAAACACCATATATTTT. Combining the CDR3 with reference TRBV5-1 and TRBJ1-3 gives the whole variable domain KAGVTQTPRYLIKTRGQQVTLSCSPISGHRSVSWYQQTPGQGLQFLFEYFSETQRNKGNFPGRFSGRQFSNSRSEMNVSTLELGDSALYLCASSPGTGANTIYFGEGSWLTVV.

The CDR3 here is CASSGGRSSGNTIYF. CDR3 bases: TGTGCCAGCAGTGGGGGGCGCTCCTCTGGAAACACCATATATTTT. This chain uses TRBV2 with TRBJ1-3, with D perhaps matching TRBD1 (6 bases). The CDR3 spans 15 residues. From germline, CDR1 is SNHLY and CDR2 FYNNEI. V lost 4 bases and J 0 bases, leaving 10 bases between the germline ends. Complete variable domain (other parts from reference TRBV2 and TRBJ1-3): EPEVTQTPSHQVTQMGQEVILRCVPISNHLYFYWYRQILGQKVEFLVSFYNNEISEKSEIFDDQFSVERPDGSNFTLKIRSTKLEDSAMYFCASSGGRSSGNTIYFGEGSWLTVV.

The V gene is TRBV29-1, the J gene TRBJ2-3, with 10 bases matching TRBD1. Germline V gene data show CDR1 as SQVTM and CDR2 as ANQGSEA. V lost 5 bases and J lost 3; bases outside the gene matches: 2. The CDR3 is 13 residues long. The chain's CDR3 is CSVRQGATDTQYF. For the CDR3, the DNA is TGCAGCGTTCGACAGGGGGCTACAGATACGCAGTATTTT.

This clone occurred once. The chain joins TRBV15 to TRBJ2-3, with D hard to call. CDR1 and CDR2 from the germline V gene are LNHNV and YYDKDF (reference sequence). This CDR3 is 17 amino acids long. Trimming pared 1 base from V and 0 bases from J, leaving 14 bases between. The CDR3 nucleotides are TGTGCCACCAGCAGAGGCGAGCCAGGATCTAGCACAGATACGCAGTATTTT. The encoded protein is CATSRGEPGSSTDTQYF.

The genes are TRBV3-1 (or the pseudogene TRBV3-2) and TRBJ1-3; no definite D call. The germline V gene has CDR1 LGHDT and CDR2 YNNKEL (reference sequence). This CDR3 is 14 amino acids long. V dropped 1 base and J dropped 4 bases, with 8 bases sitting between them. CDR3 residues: CASSQVRGGNTIYF. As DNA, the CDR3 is TGTGCCAGCAGCCAAGTCAGAGGGGGAAACACCATATATTTT.

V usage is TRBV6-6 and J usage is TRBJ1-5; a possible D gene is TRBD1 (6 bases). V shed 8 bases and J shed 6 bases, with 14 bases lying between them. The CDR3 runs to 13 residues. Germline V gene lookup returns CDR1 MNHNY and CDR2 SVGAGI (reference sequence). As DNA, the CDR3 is TGTGCCAGCTCGCCAGGGGCGGGTCAGCCCCAGCATTTT. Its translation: CASSPGAGQPQHF.

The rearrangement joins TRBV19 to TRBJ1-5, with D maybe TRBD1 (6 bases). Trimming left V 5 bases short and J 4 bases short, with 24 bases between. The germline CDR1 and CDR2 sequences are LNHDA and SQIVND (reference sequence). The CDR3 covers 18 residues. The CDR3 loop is CASSPWDKAGFANQPQHF. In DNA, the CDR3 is TGTGCCAGTAGTCCATGGGACAAGGCGGGTTTTGCAAATCAGCCCCAGCATTTT. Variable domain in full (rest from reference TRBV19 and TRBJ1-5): DGGITQSPKYLFRKEGQNVTLSCEQNLNHDAMYWYRQDPGQGLRLIYYSQIVNDFQKGDIAEGYSVSREKKESFPLTVTSAQKNPTAFYLCASSPWDKAGFANQPQHFGDGTRLSIL.

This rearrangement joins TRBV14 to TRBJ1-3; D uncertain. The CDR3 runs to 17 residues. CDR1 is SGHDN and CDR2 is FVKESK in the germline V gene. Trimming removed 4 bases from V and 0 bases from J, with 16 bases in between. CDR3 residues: CASSPHNEANSGNTIYF. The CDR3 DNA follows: TGTGCCAGCAGCCCACACAACGAGGCTAACTCTGGAAACACCATATATTTT. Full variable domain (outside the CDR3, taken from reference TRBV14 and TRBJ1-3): EAGVTQFPSHSVIEKGQTVTLRCDPISGHDNLYWYRRVMGKEIKFLLHFVKESKQDESGMPNNRFLAERTGGTYSTLKVQPAELEDSGVYFCASSPHNEANSGNTIYFGEGSWLTVV.

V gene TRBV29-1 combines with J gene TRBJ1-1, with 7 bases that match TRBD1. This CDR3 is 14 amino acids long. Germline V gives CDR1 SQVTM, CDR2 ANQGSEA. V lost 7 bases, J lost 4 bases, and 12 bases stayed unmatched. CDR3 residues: CSAGRTAGGTEAFF. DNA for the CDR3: TGCAGCGCCGGCCGGACGGCAGGGGGCACTGAAGCTTTCTTT. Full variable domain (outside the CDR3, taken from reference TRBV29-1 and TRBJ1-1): SAVISQKPSRDICQRGTSLTIQCQVDSQVTMMFWYRQQPGQSLTLIATANQGSEATYESGFVIDKFPISRPNLTFSTLTVSNMSPEDSSIYLCSAGRTAGGTEAFFGQGTRLTVV.

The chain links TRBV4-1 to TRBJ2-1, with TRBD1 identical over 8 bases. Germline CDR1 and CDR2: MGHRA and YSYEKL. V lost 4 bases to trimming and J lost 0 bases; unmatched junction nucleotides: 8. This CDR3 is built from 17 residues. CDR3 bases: TGCGCCAGCAGCCTAGCAGGGGGCCCTTTCTCCTACAATGAGCAGTTCTTC. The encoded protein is CASSLAGGPFSYNEQFF.